A single sample gave rise to the 4 T cell receptor beta chains below, sequenced in a study of OX40 agonist ivuxolimab in advanced cancers. Sequencing was performed with immunoSEQ multiplex PCR; in TCRdb, only in-frame clones are kept and a portion is missing. This sample carries just under 65,000 clones, approximately 84% of them seen once, and the ten largest clones take around 10%. Here the sequenced sample was CD4+ or CD8+ T cells sorted from blood, taken in a trial of the OX40 agonist ivuxolimab. Source of these receptors: an adult with an advanced solid tumor such as melanoma, head and neck, liver or kidney cancer.

The chain employs TRBV19 and TRBJ1-2; TRBD1 is a possible D gene (6 bases). There are 11 residues in the CDR3. The V end lost 9 bases, the J end lost 8 bases, and 13 bases lay between the germline ends. Germline V gives CDR1 LNHDA, CDR2 SQIVND (reference sequence). Here the CDR3 reads CASRQARGYTF. CDR3 nucleotide sequence: TGTGCCAGCCGACAGGCAAGGGGCTACACCTTC.

The V call is TRBV7-2, the J call TRBJ1-6; D is uncertain. Between the trimmed V and J ends, which lost 7 bases and 0 bases, there was a span of 16 bases. CDR1 is SGHTA, CDR2 FQGNSA, per germline. The CDR3 spans 17 residues. The CDR3 protein is CASKSRQGSSYNSPLHF. CDR3 coding DNA: TGTGCCAGCAAGTCACGGCAAGGGAGCTCCTATAATTCACCCCTCCACTTT. Complete variable domain (other parts from reference TRBV7-2 and TRBJ1-6): GAGVSQSPSNKVTEKGKDVELRCDPISGHTALYWYRQSLGQGLEFLIYFQGNSAPDKSGLPSDRFSAERTGGSVSTLTIQRTQQEDSAVYLCASKSRQGSSYNSPLHFGNGTRLTVT.

This chain uses TRBV9 with TRBJ2-2; perhaps TRBD2 as D (5 bases). This CDR3 is 14 amino acids long. CDR1 and CDR2 (germline): SGDLS, YYNGEE. Trimming stripped 0 bases from V and 5 bases from J, with 8 bases between. In nucleotides, the CDR3 is TGTGCCAGCAGCGTAGAACCGGGGACCGGGGAGCTGTTTTTT. It is translated as CASSVEPGTGELFF. Complete variable domain (other parts from reference TRBV9 and TRBJ2-2): DSGVTQTPKHLITATGQRVTLRCSPRSGDLSVYWYQQSLDQGLQFLIQYYNGEERAKGNILERFSAQQFPDLHSELNLSSLELGDSALYFCASSVEPGTGELFFGEGSRLTVL.

V gene TRBV6-5 combines with J gene TRBJ1-3; D remains ambiguous. The CDR3 runs to 13 residues. Germline values: CDR1 MNHEY, CDR2 SVGAGI. V was pared by 6 bases and J by 3 bases, with 9 bases between. The DNA for the CDR3 is TGTGCCAGCAGACCCACTCATGGAAACACCATATATTTT. Its protein product is CASRPTHGNTIYF.